This TCR beta chain is from a study of blood T cell repertoires in COVID-19. In the source study's methods: For nucleated cells, counts were estimated from reference gene primer amplification. The table came from immunoSEQ multiplex PCR; TCRdb's copy has only in-frame clones and leaves some out. V, J and clone size are those of that table, while D and trimming were read from the DNA. Counted here are around 220,000 clones, 88% occurring once; the ten biggest clones make up around 1.5%. The source of this sequence is a man younger than 30 with active or convalescent COVID-19. The sequencing sample was made of peripheral blood.

CDR3 amino acids: CASSSVGNHTGELFF. For the CDR3, the DNA is TGCGCCAGCAGCTCGGTCGGGAATCACACCGGGGAGCTGTTTTTT. V usage is TRBV5-1 and J usage is TRBJ2-2; possibly TRBD2 for D (5 bases). Trimming shortened V by 3 bases and J by 3 bases, and 12 bases separated the two germline ends. The germline V gene encodes CDR1 SGHRS and CDR2 YFSETQ. The length of the CDR3 is 15 residues.